These T cell receptor beta chains were read from a single sample in a study of blood T cells in healthy people across ages. One entry per CDR3 protein, called by TCRdb with MiXCR from the 5' RACE reads. The data show almost 800,000 distinct CDR3 sequences, more than 45% seen once. The specimen sequenced was blood. The receptors originated from a man younger than 45 in good health. CDR3s include the opening cysteine and the closing phenylalanine or tryptophan. The D gene is left open where the match is weak. Not every row has a clone size; where given, it reads once, few, many or a size class.

d_call: TRBD2
v_call: TRBV3-1
clone_size: -
j_call: TRBJ2-5
cdr3_nt: TGTGCCAGCAGCCAAGATTTTGGACTAGCGGGAGGAGAGACCCAGTACTTC
cdr3_aa: CASSQDFGLAGGETQYF

d_call: -
v_call: TRBV20-1
clone_size: few
j_call: TRBJ2-7
cdr3_nt: TGCAGTGCCCCAGGTCCTGGGCGGACCTCCTCCTACGAGCAGTACTTC
cdr3_aa: CSAPGPGRTSSYEQYF

d_call: TRBD2
v_call: TRBV13
clone_size: few
j_call: TRBJ2-1
cdr3_nt: TGTGCCACCGTAGCGGGGGGGTATATTGCGCAGTTCTTC
cdr3_aa: CATVAGGYIAQFF

d_call: -
v_call: TRBV3-1
clone_size: -
j_call: TRBJ1-1
cdr3_nt: TGTGCCAGCAGCACCATACTCATGAACACTGAAGCTTTCTTT
cdr3_aa: CASSTILMNTEAFF

d_call: TRBD1
v_call: TRBV27
clone_size: -
j_call: TRBJ2-1
cdr3_nt: TGTGCCAGCAGACGACAGGGGAATGAGCAGTTCTTC
cdr3_aa: CASRRQGNEQFF

d_call: -
v_call: TRBV20-1
clone_size: -
j_call: TRBJ2-7
cdr3_nt: TGCAGTGCTAGAGATTTCGGAAGGGAGGCCTACGAGCAGTACTTC
cdr3_aa: CSARDFGREAYEQYF

d_call: TRBD2
v_call: TRBV29-1
clone_size: many
j_call: TRBJ2-1
cdr3_nt: TGCAGCGGTCGACTCGGGACTAGCTCCTACAATGAGCAGTTCTTC
cdr3_aa: CSGRLGTSSYNEQFF

d_call: -
v_call: TRBV6-1
clone_size: once
j_call: TRBJ1-5
cdr3_nt: TGTACAACCATCCTGACACAGATCAGCAATCAGCCCCAGCATTTT
cdr3_aa: CTTILTQISNQPQHF

d_call: -
v_call: TRBV7-2
clone_size: -
j_call: TRBJ2-6
cdr3_nt: TGTGCCAGCAGCTGGGACCAGGCTCGCAACGTCCTGACTTTC
cdr3_aa: CASSWDQARNVLTF

d_call: -
v_call: TRBV13
clone_size: -
j_call: TRBJ1-1
cdr3_nt: TGTGCCAGCAGCTTCTCTAGCCCTGGCGGGACTGAAGCTTTCTTT
cdr3_aa: CASSFSSPGGTEAFF

d_call: -
v_call: TRBV29-1
clone_size: once
j_call: TRBJ1-4
cdr3_nt: TGCAGCGTGGGCCTGGGGCCCCAGGATGAAAAACTGTTTTTT
cdr3_aa: CSVGLGPQDEKLFF

d_call: TRBD1
v_call: TRBV4-3
clone_size: -
j_call: TRBJ1-2
cdr3_nt: TGCGCCAGCAGCCAAGGGCCAGGGGGCGCGGGCTATGGCTACACCTTC
cdr3_aa: CASSQGPGGAGYGYTF

d_call: -
v_call: TRBV5-1
clone_size: -
j_call: TRBJ2-2
cdr3_nt: TGCGCCAGCGGAACTAGCACCGGGGAGCTGTTTTTT
cdr3_aa: CASGTSTGELFF

d_call: -
v_call: TRBV11-2
clone_size: -
j_call: TRBJ2-3
cdr3_nt: TGTGCCAGCAGACGGCAGGGGTTAAGCACAGATACGCAGTATTTT
cdr3_aa: CASRRQGLSTDTQYF

d_call: -
v_call: TRBV28
clone_size: -
j_call: TRBJ1-6
cdr3_nt: TGTGCCAGCAGACCCGCGGGAGGGGGTGACTCACCCCTCCACTTT
cdr3_aa: CASRPAGGGDSPLHF